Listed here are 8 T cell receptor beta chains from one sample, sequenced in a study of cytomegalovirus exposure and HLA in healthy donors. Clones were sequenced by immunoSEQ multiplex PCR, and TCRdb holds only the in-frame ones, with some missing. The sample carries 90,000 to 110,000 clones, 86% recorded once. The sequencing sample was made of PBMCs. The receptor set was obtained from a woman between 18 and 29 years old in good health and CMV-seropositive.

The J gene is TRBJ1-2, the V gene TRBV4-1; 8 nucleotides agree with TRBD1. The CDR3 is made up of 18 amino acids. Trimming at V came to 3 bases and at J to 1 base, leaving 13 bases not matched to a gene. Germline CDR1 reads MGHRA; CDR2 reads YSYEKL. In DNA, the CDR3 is TGCGCCAGCAGCCACCCTGCGGGACAGGAATTTTTTAACTATGGCTACACCTTC. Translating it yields CASSHPAGQEFFNYGYTF.

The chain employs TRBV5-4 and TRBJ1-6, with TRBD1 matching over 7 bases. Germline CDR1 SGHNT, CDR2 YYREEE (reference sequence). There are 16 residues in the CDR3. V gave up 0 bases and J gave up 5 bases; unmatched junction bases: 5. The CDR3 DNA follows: TGTGCCAGCAGCTTGGCCAGTACAGGGGATAATTCACCCCTCCACTTT. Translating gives CASSLASTGDNSPLHF.

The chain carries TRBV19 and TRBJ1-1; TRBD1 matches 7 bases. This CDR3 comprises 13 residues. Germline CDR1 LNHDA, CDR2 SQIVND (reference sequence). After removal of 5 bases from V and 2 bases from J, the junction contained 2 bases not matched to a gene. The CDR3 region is CASSGQVNTEAFF. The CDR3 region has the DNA TGTGCCAGTAGTGGACAGGTCAACACTGAAGCTTTCTTT. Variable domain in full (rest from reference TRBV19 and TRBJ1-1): DGGITQSPKYLFRKEGQNVTLSCEQNLNHDAMYWYRQDPGQGLRLIYYSQIVNDFQKGDIAEGYSVSREKKESFPLTVTSAQKNPTAFYLCASSGQVNTEAFFGQGTRLTVV.

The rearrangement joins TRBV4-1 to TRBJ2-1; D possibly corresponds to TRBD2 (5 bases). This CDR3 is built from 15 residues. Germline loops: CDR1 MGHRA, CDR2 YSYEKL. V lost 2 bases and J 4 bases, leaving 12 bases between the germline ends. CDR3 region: CASSQWSGEYNEQFF. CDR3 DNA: TGCGCCAGCAGCCAATGGAGCGGCGAATACAATGAGCAGTTCTTC.

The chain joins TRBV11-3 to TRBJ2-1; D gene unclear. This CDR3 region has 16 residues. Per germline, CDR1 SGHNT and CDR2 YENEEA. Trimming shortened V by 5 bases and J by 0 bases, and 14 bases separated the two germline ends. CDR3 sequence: CASSLGGLPSYNEQFF. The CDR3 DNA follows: TGTGCCAGCAGCCTCGGCGGCCTTCCCTCCTACAATGAGCAGTTCTTC.

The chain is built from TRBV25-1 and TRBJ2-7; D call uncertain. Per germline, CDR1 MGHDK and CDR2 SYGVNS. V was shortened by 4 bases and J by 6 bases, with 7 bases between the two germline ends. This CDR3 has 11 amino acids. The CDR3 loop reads CASSAYLEQYF. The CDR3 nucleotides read TGTGCCAGCAGTGCCTATCTCGAGCAGTACTTC.

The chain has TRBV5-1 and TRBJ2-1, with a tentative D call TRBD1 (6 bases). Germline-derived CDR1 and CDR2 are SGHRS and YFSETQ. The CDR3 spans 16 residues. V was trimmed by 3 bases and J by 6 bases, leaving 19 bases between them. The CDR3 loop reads CASSSPHPQGGNEQFF. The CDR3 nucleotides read TGCGCCAGCAGCTCGCCCCACCCCCAAGGGGGCAATGAGCAGTTCTTC.

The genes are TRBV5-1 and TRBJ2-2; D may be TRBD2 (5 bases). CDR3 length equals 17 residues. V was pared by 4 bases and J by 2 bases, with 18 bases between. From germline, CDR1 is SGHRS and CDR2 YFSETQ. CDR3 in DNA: TGCGCCAGCAGCGTCACGTCGGGAAATCTAAACACCGGGGAGCTGTTTTTT. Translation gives CASSVTSGNLNTGELFF.